This is a list of T cell receptor beta chains from one sample in a study of cytomegalovirus exposure and HLA in healthy donors. Some clones are missing from TCRdb's copy, which holds only in-frame ones; the method was immunoSEQ multiplex PCR. The top ten clones hold 4.2% of a sample with around 100,000 clones, 81% of them seen once. Source material: PBMCs. All receptors derive from a woman aged 70-85 years in good health and CMV-seropositive. Each CDR3 is given with its conserved first and last residue. The order of the fields is J gene, D gene, clone size, V gene, CDR3 DNA, CDR3 protein. The D gene is left open where the match is weak. Size tells how often a clone was seen (once, few, many) or the class of an expanded clone, and some rows leave it out.

J: TRBJ2-5; D: TRBD2; size: .; V: TRBV18; DNA: TGTGCCAGCTCACCGGTAGCGGGAGCAGAGGAGACCCAGTACTTC; CDR3: CASSPVAGAEETQYF
J: TRBJ1-2; D: .; size: .; V: TRBV5-8; DNA: TGTGCCAGCAGCTTGAAAAGAGTCGGACAGAACTATGGCTACACCTTC; CDR3: CASSLKRVGQNYGYTF
J: TRBJ2-5; D: .; size: .; V: TRBV7-2; DNA: TGTGCCAGCAGCTCGCGGACCAAGGGAGGAGGATGGGAGACCCAGTACTTC; CDR3: CASSSRTKGGGWETQYF
J: TRBJ2-2; D: TRBD1; size: .; V: TRBV7-2; DNA: TGTGCCAGCAGCTTAAATCGGGACAGGGTAAACACCGGGGAGCTGTTTTTT; CDR3: CASSLNRDRVNTGELFF
J: TRBJ2-7; D: TRBD1; size: .; V: TRBV18; DNA: TGTGCCAGCTCACCACTAGGGGGCGAATACGAGCAGTACTTC; CDR3: CASSPLGGEYEQYF
J: TRBJ2-7; D: .; size: .; V: TRBV20-1; DNA: TGCAGTGTGGGGAGCTACTACGAGCAGTACTTC; CDR3: CSVGSYYEQYF
J: TRBJ1-6; D: .; size: once; V: TRBV2; DNA: TGTGCCAGCAGTACAGGGAATTCACCCCTCCACTTT; CDR3: CASSTGNSPLHF
J: TRBJ2-2; D: .; size: .; V: TRBV5-1; DNA: TGCGCCAGCAGCTTGGACACACGGAACACCGGGGAGCTGTTTTTT; CDR3: CASSLDTRNTGELFF
J: TRBJ2-7; D: TRBD2; size: .; V: TRBV10-3; DNA: TGTGCCATCAGGCGACTAGCGGGGGGCTACGAGCAGTACTTC; CDR3: CAIRRLAGGYEQYF
J: TRBJ2-5; D: .; size: .; V: TRBV7-9; DNA: TGTTCCAGCAGCTATCCTTCGGCCAGGGGTGGAGAGACCCAGTACTTC; CDR3: CSSSYPSARGGETQYF
J: TRBJ2-6; D: TRBD1; size: .; V: TRBV9; DNA: TGTGCCAGCAACCGACAGGGAAGTCCTGGGGCCAACGTCCTGACTTTC; CDR3: CASNRQGSPGANVLTF
J: TRBJ2-7; D: .; size: .; V: TRBV14; DNA: TGTGCCAGCAGCCAAGATCAGAGACAGGGTTCGGGGGGGTACGAGCAGTACTTC; CDR3: CASSQDQRQGSGGYEQYF
J: TRBJ1-3; D: TRBD1; size: .; V: TRBV19; DNA: TGTGCCAGTAGCCCCAAACCGGGACAGGGGGCTGGAAACACCATATATTTT; CDR3: CASSPKPGQGAGNTIYF
J: TRBJ2-7; D: TRBD2; size: .; V: TRBV28; DNA: TGTGCCAGCAGTTCCAATATTCTAGCGGTCTCCTACGAGCAGTACTTC; CDR3: CASSSNILAVSYEQYF
J: TRBJ2-2; D: TRBD1; size: .; V: TRBV7-6; DNA: TGTGCCAGCAGCCGAGGACAGGGGGGGAACACCGGGGAGCTGTTTTTT; CDR3: CASSRGQGGNTGELFF
J: TRBJ2-1; D: TRBD2; size: .; V: TRBV4-1; DNA: TGCGCCAGCAGCCGGGGGGGGTTAGCGGGACTCGGAGCCTACAATGAGCAGTTCTTC; CDR3: CASSRGGLAGLGAYNEQFF
J: TRBJ1-2; D: .; size: .; V: TRBV30; DNA: TGTGCCTGGAGTCCGGGAGCAAGTGGCTACACCTTC; CDR3: CAWSPGASGYTF
J: TRBJ2-7; D: TRBD1; size: once; V: TRBV11-2; DNA: TGTGCCAGCAGCTCGCCGGGACAGGCGAAACACGAGCAGTACTTC; CDR3: CASSSPGQAKHEQYF
J: TRBJ1-1; D: .; size: few; V: TRBV5-8; DNA: TGTGCCAGCAGCTTCACGGGACTCATGAACACTGAAGCTTTCTTT; CDR3: CASSFTGLMNTEAFF
J: TRBJ2-7; D: TRBD2; size: .; V: TRBV12-5; DNA: TGTGCTAGTGCCACGACTAGCCAGGTTCCCTACGAGCAGTACTTC; CDR3: CASATTSQVPYEQYF
J: TRBJ2-5; D: .; size: few; V: TRBV4-1; DNA: TGCGCCAGCAGCCAAGACGGGGGAAGGGAGACCCAGTACTTC; CDR3: CASSQDGGRETQYF
J: TRBJ2-5; D: .; size: .; V: TRBV6-1; DNA: TGTGCCAGCAGTCCGCCGGGACTTCAAGAGACCCAGTACTTC; CDR3: CASSPPGLQETQYF
J: TRBJ2-4; D: TRBD2; size: .; V: TRBV28; DNA: TGTGCCAGCAGTTTATGGGGGACTAGCGGGAGGGCCGGGTTGGACATTCAGTACTTC; CDR3: CASSLWGTSGRAGLDIQYF
J: TRBJ2-2; D: .; size: .; V: TRBV7-2; DNA: TGTGCCAGCAGCTTAGTCAGGGGGGACACCGGGGAGCTGTTTTTT; CDR3: CASSLVRGDTGELFF
J: TRBJ2-3; D: TRBD1; size: once; V: TRBV28; DNA: TGTGCCAGCAGTTCAAGGGACAGGGACACAGATACGCAGTATTTT; CDR3: CASSSRDRDTDTQYF
J: TRBJ2-3; D: .; size: .; V: TRBV11-3; DNA: TGTGCCAGCAGCCCCGACTTGCACCGTATCCCCACAGATACGCAGTATTTT; CDR3: CASSPDLHRIPTDTQYF
J: TRBJ1-1; D: TRBD1; size: .; V: TRBV6-1; DNA: TGTGCCAGCAGGGGAGGACAGGGGATGAACACTGAAGCTTTCTTT; CDR3: CASRGGQGMNTEAFF
J: TRBJ2-5; D: TRBD1; size: .; V: TRBV7-2; DNA: TGTGCCAGCAGCTTAGGTGGACAGGGGGCGGGTGAGCAGTACTTC; CDR3: CASSLGGQGAGEQYF
J: TRBJ2-4; D: .; size: .; V: TRBV7-2; DNA: TGTGCCAGCAGCGGAGGCAAGTGGGGTCTAGCCAAAAACATTCAGTACTTC; CDR3: CASSGGKWGLAKNIQYF